A selection of T cell receptor beta chains follows, all from one sample in a study of identical twins. TCRdb reanalysed the 5' RACE reads using MiXCR and keeps one entry per CDR3 protein. The table includes about 240,000 distinct CDR3 sequences, approximately 11% detected once. The sample was also linked to a second study, of yellow fever vaccine responses in identical twins.

The source material was memory (CD45RO+) T cells sorted from blood. These receptors originate from a woman in her late teens or twenties in good health. Both conserved end residues are part of each CDR3. D genes are given only for firm matches. Clone size is given for some rows only: seen once, a few or many times, or a class if the clone is expanded.

clone_size	v_call	j_call	d_call	cdr3_aa	cdr3_nt
few	TRBV15	TRBJ2-1	TRBD1	CATSTPRDRGRRYNEQFF	TGTGCCACCAGTACCCCCCGGGACAGGGGGCGTCGCTACAATGAGCAGTTCTTC
many	TRBV7-8	TRBJ1-2	-	CASTIGQYYGYTF	TGTGCCAGCACCATAGGACAGTACTATGGCTACACCTTC
many	TRBV29-1	TRBJ2-5	-	CSVGGVVGETQYF	TGCAGCGTTGGGGGAGTTGTGGGAGAGACCCAGTACTTC
many	TRBV12-3/TRBV12-4	TRBJ2-7	TRBD1	CASAGGQGFLEQYF	TGTGCCAGCGCCGGGGGACAGGGGTTTCTCGAGCAGTACTTC
-	TRBV6-2/TRBV6-3	TRBJ2-3	TRBD2	CASSSGEAGTDAQYF	TGTGCCAGCAGTAGCGGGGAGGCGGGCACAGATGCGCAGTATTTT
many	TRBV18	TRBJ2-7	-	CASSPVSQGYEQYF	TGTGCCAGCTCACCAGTCTCACAGGGCTACGAGCAGTACTTC
-	TRBV7-2	TRBJ1-1	-	CASTPSGGQNTEAFF	TGTGCCAGCACCCCCTCGGGGGGGCAGAACACTGAAGCTTTCTTT
many	TRBV12-3/TRBV12-4	TRBJ2-7	TRBD2	CASRPTAGGNEQYF	TGTGCCAGCAGGCCGACAGCGGGAGGCAACGAGCAGTACTTC
-	TRBV9	TRBJ2-2	TRBD2	CASSDHLTSGGPRFTGELFF	TGTGCCAGCAGCGACCATCTGACTAGCGGGGGGCCCCGATTCACCGGGGAGCTGTTTTTT
-	TRBV10-2	TRBJ2-5	-	CASSGWGRGQKTQYF	TGCGCCAGCAGTGGTTGGGGCCGGGGGCAAAAGACCCAGTACTTC
-	TRBV7-2	TRBJ2-1	-	CASSLQSGVDYNEQFF	TGTGCCAGCAGCTTACAATCGGGAGTGGATTACAATGAGCAGTTCTTC
many	TRBV5-1	TRBJ1-2	TRBD1	CASSQTGNYGYTF	TGCGCCAGCAGCCAGACAGGGAACTATGGCTACACCTTC
few	TRBV20-1	TRBJ2-1	TRBD2	CSAYGRLAGNNEQFF	TGCAGTGCTTACGGAAGACTAGCGGGTAACAATGAGCAGTTCTTC
-	TRBV3-1	TRBJ1-4	-	CASSEGWGDGEKLFF	TGTGCCAGCAGCGAAGGGTGGGGGGACGGTGAAAAACTGTTTTTT
-	TRBV2	TRBJ1-5	-	CASSTLGNQPQHF	TGTGCCAGCAGTACCCTGGGCAATCAGCCCCAGCATTTT
many	TRBV20-1	TRBJ2-3	TRBD1	CSARDRQGVTDTQYF	TGCAGTGCTAGAGATCGACAGGGGGTGACAGATACGCAGTATTTT
-	TRBV7-9	TRBJ1-5	-	CASSKVGGLNQPQHF	TGTGCCAGCAGTAAAGTAGGGGGTCTCAATCAGCCCCAGCATTTT
few	TRBV28	TRBJ2-7	-	CASSFSGLRGYEQYF	TGTGCCAGCAGTTTTAGCGGACTCCGAGGCTACGAGCAGTACTTC
many	TRBV7-2	TRBJ2-7	TRBD2	CASSLGRSGSYEQYF	TGTGCCAGCAGCTTAGGTCGTAGCGGGAGCTACGAGCAGTACTTC
many	TRBV7-2	TRBJ2-3	-	CASSLHVASSTDTQYF	TGTGCCAGCAGCTTACACGTAGCCTCTAGCACAGATACGCAGTATTTT
few	TRBV7-9	TRBJ1-1	TRBD1	CASSRDRAGTEAFF	TGTGCCAGCAGCCGGGACAGGGCTGGCACTGAAGCTTTCTTT
few	TRBV7-4	TRBJ2-5	-	CASSLVGGEETQYF	TGTGCCAGCAGCTTAGTTGGCGGGGAAGAGACCCAGTACTTC
many	TRBV18	TRBJ2-1	-	CASSAIKGDEQFF	TGTGCCAGCTCAGCGATAAAGGGCGATGAGCAGTTCTTC
many	TRBV6-1	TRBJ2-4	-	CASSLQGGKNIQYF	TGTGCCAGCAGTCTTCAGGGAGGCAAAAACATTCAGTACTTC
few	TRBV24-1	TRBJ2-5	TRBD1	CATSDVGTAKETQYF	TGTGCCACCAGTGATGTCGGGACAGCTAAAGAGACCCAGTACTTC
-	TRBV11-2	TRBJ1-1	-	CASSLAPSTGTEAFF	TGTGCCAGCAGCTTAGCCCCTTCGACGGGCACTGAAGCTTTCTTT
-	TRBV27	TRBJ2-7	TRBD2	CASRLTSGRTHEQYF	TGTGCCAGCAGACTAACTAGCGGGAGGACCCACGAGCAGTACTTC
few	TRBV20-1	TRBJ2-7	TRBD2	CSPFLSGSSYEQYF	TGCAGTCCTTTCCTTAGCGGGAGTTCCTACGAGCAGTACTTC
-	TRBV5-1	TRBJ2-3	TRBD2	CASSLTSGGIYTDTQYF	TGCGCCAGCAGCCTGACTAGCGGGGGAATTTACACAGATACGCAGTATTTT
-	TRBV5-1	TRBJ2-2	TRBD2	CASTTSGQNTGELFF	TGCGCCAGCACGACTAGCGGGCAGAACACCGGGGAGCTGTTTTTT
few	TRBV10-3	TRBJ2-3	-	CAIRRGGQRTDTQYF	TGTGCCATCAGGAGGGGGGGACAACGCACAGATACGCAGTATTTT
few	TRBV20-1	TRBJ2-1	TRBD2	CSAGTSGRAGEQFF	TGCAGTGCTGGGACTAGCGGGAGGGCCGGGGAGCAGTTCTTC
few	TRBV6-5	TRBJ2-3	-	CASSYLGEDYTQYF	TGTGCCAGCAGTTACTTGGGGGAAGATTATACGCAGTATTTT
many	TRBV27	TRBJ2-7	-	CASSLADSTYEQYF	TGTGCCAGCAGTTTGGCGGATTCTACCTACGAGCAGTACTTC
few	TRBV5-1	TRBJ2-1	TRBD2	CASSQAGVVEEQFF	TGCGCCAGCAGCCAAGCGGGAGTGGTGGAAGAGCAGTTCTTC
few	TRBV2	TRBJ2-5	-	CASSGQRRETQYF	TGTGCCAGCAGTGGTCAAAGGAGGGAGACCCAGTACTTC
-	TRBV29-1	TRBJ2-3	TRBD1	CSVPTGGAGDTQYF	TGCAGCGTTCCCACAGGGGGCGCGGGAGATACGCAGTATTTT
many	TRBV6-5	TRBJ2-1	TRBD2	CASSYPSGPTNEQFF	TGTGCCAGCAGTTACCCTAGCGGACCCACCAATGAGCAGTTCTTC
many	TRBV2	TRBJ1-1	TRBD1	CASRTGDSMNTEAFF	TGTGCCAGCAGAACTGGGGACAGCATGAACACTGAAGCTTTCTTT
-	TRBV4-1	TRBJ2-1	-	CASSPALTYNEQFF	TGCGCCAGCAGCCCGGCCCTTACATACAATGAGCAGTTCTTC
-	TRBV20-1	TRBJ2-2	-	CSASLGFSSGELFF	TGCAGTGCTAGTTTAGGATTCTCTTCCGGGGAGCTGTTTTTT
many	TRBV5-1	TRBJ1-1	-	CASSPSRRREAFF	TGCGCCAGCAGCCCGAGCCGCCGAAGAGAAGCTTTCTTT
few	TRBV4-2	TRBJ1-4	TRBD1	CASSLTATGGDSATNEKLFF	TGTGCCAGCAGCCTCACTGCGACAGGGGGCGACTCTGCAACTAATGAAAAACTGTTTTTT
-	TRBV3-1	TRBJ2-1	-	CASSQESGYEQFF	TGTGCCAGCAGCCAAGAGTCGGGATATGAGCAGTTCTTC
many	TRBV2	TRBJ2-5	-	CASSEPETQYF	TGTGCCAGCAGTGAACCCGAGACCCAGTACTTC
many	TRBV29-1	TRBJ2-2	TRBD2	CSVERLAGATGELFF	TGCAGCGTTGAAAGACTAGCGGGAGCCACCGGGGAGCTGTTTTTT
many	TRBV6-5	TRBJ2-3	-	CASSYRAPQETQYF	TGTGCCAGCAGCTACAGGGCACCACAGGAGACGCAGTATTTT
-	TRBV5-1	TRBJ2-1	TRBD2	CASWSLAGGNNEQFF	TGCGCCAGCTGGAGTCTAGCGGGAGGGAACAATGAGCAGTTCTTC
few	TRBV27	TRBJ1-2	TRBD1	CASSLFVPIQGAQGYTF	TGTGCCAGCAGTTTATTTGTACCGATACAGGGGGCGCAAGGCTACACCTTC
many	TRBV18	TRBJ2-5	-	CASSPSLGQGRRRQETQYF	TGTGCCAGCTCACCAAGCTTGGGGCAGGGCCGAAGGAGGCAAGAGACCCAGTACTTC
few	TRBV7-2	TRBJ2-5	-	CASSFFQETQYF	TGTGCCAGCAGCTTTTTCCAAGAGACCCAGTACTTC
many	TRBV4-3	TRBJ2-3	-	CASSQGGGSTDTQYF	TGCGCCAGCAGCCAAGGTGGCGGGAGCACAGATACGCAGTATTTT
many	TRBV29-1	TRBJ2-5	-	CSVPLEQETQYF	TGCAGCGTTCCCCTAGAGCAAGAGACCCAGTACTTC
-	TRBV5-1	TRBJ2-5	TRBD2	CASSLAATSGQETQYF	TGCGCCAGCAGCTTGGCCGCGACTAGCGGACAAGAGACCCAGTACTTC
-	TRBV20-1	TRBJ1-1	-	CSARRADMNTEAFF	TGCAGTGCTAGAAGGGCAGACATGAACACTGAAGCTTTCTTT
few	TRBV6-2/TRBV6-3	TRBJ2-1	TRBD2	CASSPWDSGRSGEQFF	TGTGCCAGCAGTCCCTGGGATAGCGGGAGAAGTGGTGAGCAGTTCTTC
many	TRBV10-2	TRBJ2-7	TRBD1	CASSEGQGYEQYF	TGCGCCAGCAGTGAGGGACAGGGCTACGAGCAGTACTTC
many	TRBV20-1	TRBJ2-1	-	CSANHLRDGDEQFF	TGCAGTGCGAATCATCTTCGAGACGGGGATGAGCAGTTCTTC
-	TRBV7-8	TRBJ2-7	TRBD2	CASSRIAGNSYEQYF	TGTGCCAGCAGCAGGATAGCGGGGAACTCCTACGAGCAGTACTTC
-	TRBV11-2	TRBJ2-1	TRBD2	CASSLDVRGLAGGNEQFF	TGTGCCAGCAGCTTAGATGTTAGGGGACTAGCGGGGGGTAATGAGCAGTTCTTC